The clone carrying this TCR beta chain was found once. Its cognate antigen is unknown. A junction boundary mismatches the germline segment, possibly from a read error. This record comes from a study of coeliac disease. The wider study: Each coeliac patient was active, refractory type I, or diet-controlled. Refractory type I patients had normal intraepithelial cells despite over 12 months' diet failure. Study-level points and caveats: Largely private TRB repertoires meant most sequences were sample-unique. Lower clonality than controls marked TRB and TRG repertoires from active celiac intraepithelial and lamina propria samples.

This CDR3 comprises 16 residues. Germline V lookup: CDR1 SGHDT, CDR2 YYEEEE. The method was immunoSEQ multiplex PCR; TCRdb's version includes in-frame clones alone and lacks a portion of them. The sample holds 6,000 to 8,000 clones, over 60% seen once. The sample comprised lamina propria lymphocytes from the gut. This clonotype originated in a man aged 30 to 39 with celiac disease. The chain uses TRBV5-6 and TRBJ1-1; 8 bases are a match to TRBD1. DNA for the CDR3: TGTGCCAGCCGCCCCCAGGGGGCAAAAGCGAACACTAAAGCTTTCTTT. Translating it yields CASRPQGAKANTKAFF.